This T cell receptor beta chain was sequenced in a study of cytomegalovirus exposure and HLA in healthy donors. PCR amplification relied on 60 Vbeta primers (plus 13 Jbeta primers). Using immunoSEQ multiplex PCR, the repertoire was profiled, and TCRdb retains in-frame clones only, with some absent. The sample lists roughly 190,000 clones, around three quarters occurring once. Per germline, CDR1 MNHEY and CDR2 SVGAGI. V trimming: 6 bases; J trimming: 6 bases; junction bases outside the gene matches: 7. CDR3 size: 13 residues. This TCR was sampled from a woman in her twenties or thirties in good health and CMV-seronegative. The sequenced sample was PBMCs. This chain connects TRBV6-5 to TRBJ1-2; 7 bases fit TRBD1. The CDR3 bases are TGTGCCAGCAGCCCCGGGACAGAGAATGGCTACACCTTC. This gives the protein CASSPGTENGYTF.